These 6 T cell receptor beta chains came from one sample sequenced in a study of T cell responses to AZD1222 COVID-19 vaccine (dated by TCRdb to about 2021). The library was produced with the immunoSEQ multiplex PCR assay. TCRdb limited this immuneACCESS table to in-frame rearrangements with V and J called. A share of clones is missing; checked studies link under half to unresolved V genes, and the rest is unexplained. This sample comprises fewer than 200,000 clones, around 89% of them detected only once. 3.5% to 5.5% of the sample rests with the top ten. This specimen's time point label, interpreted: about 28 days (+/-7) after the second vaccine dose. The sample's treatment or condition, from its label and the paper: meningococcal conjugate vaccine given as trial control. This material consisted of peripheral blood, taken 28 days after the second dose of the MenACWY control vaccine. Receptor source: an adult who received the MenACWY meningococcal vaccine as a control.

The rearrangement links TRBV5-1 to TRBJ1-1; D is unresolved. Looked up from germline, CDR1 is SGHRS and CDR2 is YFSETQ. The length of the CDR3 is 15 residues. Trimming shortened V by 4 bases and J by 5 bases, and 18 bases separated the two germline ends. CDR3 coding DNA: TGCGCCAGCAGCCAGAGTGGGGAGATGTGGACTGAAGCTTTCTTT. Protein product: CASSQSGEMWTEAFF.

V usage is TRBV4-2 and J usage is TRBJ2-1; 8 nucleotides line up with TRBD2. CDR1 and CDR2 from the germline V gene are LGHNA and YNFKEQ. CDR3 size: 16 residues. Trimming took 0 bases from V and 3 from J; bases not matched to a gene: 4. CDR3 nucleotide sequence: TGTGCCAGCAGCCAAGATCTACGGGGGGGCTACAATGAGCAGTTCTTC. Its translation: CASSQDLRGGYNEQFF.

The chain has TRBV6-5 and TRBJ1-6, with D unresolved. This CDR3 spans 16 amino acids. Germline V gives CDR1 MNHEY, CDR2 SVGAGI. V lost 0 bases and J lost 9, with 15 bases in between. Here the CDR3 DNA reads TGTGCCAGCAGTTACTCGATTCCTAGACCTATTTCACCCCTCCACTTT. It yields the protein CASSYSIPRPISPLHF.

This chain uses TRBV28 with TRBJ1-5, with D perhaps matching TRBD1 (5 bases). CDR3 length: 18 amino acids. The germline CDR1 and CDR2 sequences are MDHEN and SYDVKM. Trimming took 6 bases from V and 4 from J, leaving 25 bases between them. The CDR3 is CASSVVVGGIGLNQPQHF. The CDR3 nucleotides are TGTGCCAGCAGCGTAGTTGTCGGGGGTATCGGATTAAATCAGCCCCAGCATTTT.

V usage is TRBV4-3 and J usage is TRBJ1-4; no clear D. Germline CDR1 and CDR2: LGHNA and YSLEER. V lost 5 bases to trimming and J lost 8 bases, with 18 bases between them. CDR3 length equals 15 residues. The CDR3 coding sequence is TGCGCCAGCAGCTCCCAGAGGGCCCCTCACGAAAAACTGTTTTTT. Translating gives CASSSQRAPHEKLFF.

This clone appeared a few times. The gene calls are TRBV11-2 and TRBJ2-7; no reliable D call. Deletions cut 6 bases from V and 2 bases from J, with 5 bases between. The CDR3 has 11 amino acids. CDR1 SGHAT and CDR2 FQNNGV come from the germline V gene. In DNA form, the CDR3 reads TGTGCCAGCAGTCACACCTACGAGCAGTACTTC. It encodes CASSHTYEQYF. The entire variable domain, with the rest obtained from reference TRBV11-2 and TRBJ2-7, is as follows: EAGVAQSPRYKIIEKRQSVAFWCNPISGHATLYWYQQILGQGPKLLIQFQNNGVVDDSQLPKDRFSAERLKGVDSTLKIQPAKLEDSAVYLCASSHTYEQYFGPGTRLTVT.